The entry that follows covers one T cell receptor beta chain sequence. CDR3 length: 15 amino acids. Germline V gives CDR1 MNHEY, CDR2 SVGAGI. Trimming cost V 7 bases and J 5 bases, with 17 bases left between them. This entry comes from a study of Ad26.COV2.S vaccination and SARS-CoV-2 variants. Across the whole study: The donor participated in the COV1001 trial, in its Ad26.COV2.S arm.

Here immunoSEQ multiplex PCR was the method, and the copy in TCRdb shows in-frame clones only, minus some. The repertoire holds 500,000 or so clones, nearly 90% seen once, with 2.5% to 3% in the top ten. Described treatment: about 20 received Ad26.COV2.S at low or high dose, single or two shots; roughly five received placebo; per-sample allocation not given. Collection of samples fell on day 63 after the first vaccine or placebo injection. The source was peripheral blood, collected in a trial of Ad26.COV2.S vaccine versus placebo. This TCR came from a person between 18 and 65 years old who received the Ad26.COV2.S COVID-19 vaccine or a placebo. The chain links TRBV6-5 to TRBJ2-2, with a possible D match to TRBD2 (5 bases). The DNA of the CDR3 is TGTGCCAGCAATAACTTCGCCGGGAAGACCGGGGAGCTGTTTTTT. Amino acid sequence: CASNNFAGKTGELFF.